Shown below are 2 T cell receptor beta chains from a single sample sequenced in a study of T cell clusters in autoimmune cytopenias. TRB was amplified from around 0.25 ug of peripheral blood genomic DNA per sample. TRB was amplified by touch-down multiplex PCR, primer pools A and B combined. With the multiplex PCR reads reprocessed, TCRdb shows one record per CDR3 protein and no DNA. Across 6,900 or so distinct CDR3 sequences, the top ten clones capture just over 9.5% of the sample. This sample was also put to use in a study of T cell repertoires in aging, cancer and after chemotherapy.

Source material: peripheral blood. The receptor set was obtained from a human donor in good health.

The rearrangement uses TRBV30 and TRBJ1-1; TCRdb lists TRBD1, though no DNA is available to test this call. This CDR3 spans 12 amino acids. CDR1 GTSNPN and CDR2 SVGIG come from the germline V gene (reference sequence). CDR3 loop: CAWSVSGAEAFF.

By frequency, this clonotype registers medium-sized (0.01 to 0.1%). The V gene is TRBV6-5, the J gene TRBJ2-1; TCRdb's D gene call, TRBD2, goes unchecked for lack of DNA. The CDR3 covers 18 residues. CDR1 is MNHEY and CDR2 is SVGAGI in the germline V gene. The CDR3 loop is CATAAGDAVLGSYNEQFF.